This TCR beta chain was documented in a study of shared clonotypes between healthy human individuals. Data came from immunoSEQ multiplex PCR; TCRdb stores just in-frame clones and leaves some out. This table has fewer than 2.5 million clones, roughly 93% appearing once. V dropped 6 bases and J dropped 2; count of bases not matched to a gene: 11. The CDR3 extends over 16 amino acids. CDR1 is MNHEY and CDR2 is SMNVEV in the germline V gene (reference sequence). The sequence came from a man younger than 35 in good health. Some clones in this sample may be carry-over from other donors' samples. The sample comprised naive CD4+ T cells from PBMCs. The subset is: CD45RA+ positively selected. The V gene is TRBV27, the J gene TRBJ2-7; 9 bases are a match to TRBD2. The DNA of the CDR3 is TGTGCCAGCAGCAAATACTTGACTAGCGGAACCTACGAGCAGTACTTC. It specifies CASSKYLTSGTYEQYF.